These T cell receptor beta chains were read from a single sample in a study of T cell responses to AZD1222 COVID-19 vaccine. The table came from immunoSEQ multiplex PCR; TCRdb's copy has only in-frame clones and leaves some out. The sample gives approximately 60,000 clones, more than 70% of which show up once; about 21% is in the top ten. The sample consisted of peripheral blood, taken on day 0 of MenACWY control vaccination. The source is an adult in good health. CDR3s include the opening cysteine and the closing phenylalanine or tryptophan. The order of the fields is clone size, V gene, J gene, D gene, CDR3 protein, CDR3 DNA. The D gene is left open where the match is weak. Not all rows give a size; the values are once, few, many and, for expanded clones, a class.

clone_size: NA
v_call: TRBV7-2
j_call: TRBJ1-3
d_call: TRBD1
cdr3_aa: CASSLATQGAGNTIYF
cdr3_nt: TGTGCCAGCAGCTTAGCGACGCAGGGGGCTGGAAACACCATATATTTT

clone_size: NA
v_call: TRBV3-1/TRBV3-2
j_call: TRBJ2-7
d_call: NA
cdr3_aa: CASSQDGTWTYEQYF
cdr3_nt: TGTGCCAGCAGCCAAGATGGGACGTGGACCTACGAGCAGTACTTC

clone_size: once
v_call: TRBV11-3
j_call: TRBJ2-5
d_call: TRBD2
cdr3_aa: CASSSKGLAGETQYF
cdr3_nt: TGTGCCAGCAGCTCGAAAGGACTAGCGGGAGAGACCCAGTACTTC

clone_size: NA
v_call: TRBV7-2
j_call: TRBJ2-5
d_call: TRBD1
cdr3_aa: CASSRHGQGGETQYF
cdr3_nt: TGTGCCAGCAGCCGTCACGGACAGGGGGGAGAGACCCAGTACTTC

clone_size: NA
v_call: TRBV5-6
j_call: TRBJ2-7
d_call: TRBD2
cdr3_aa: CASSLGRLAFHEQYF
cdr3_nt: TGTGCCAGCAGCTTGGGGCGACTAGCGTTCCACGAGCAGTACTTC

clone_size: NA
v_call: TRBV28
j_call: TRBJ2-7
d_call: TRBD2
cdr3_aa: CASSLLSGGRYEQYF
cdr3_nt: TGTGCCAGCAGTTTATTATCGGGAGGGAGATACGAGCAGTACTTC

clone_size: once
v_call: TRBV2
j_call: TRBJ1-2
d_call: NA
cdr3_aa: CASSVLSGYTF
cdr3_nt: TGTGCCAGCAGTGTTCTTTCGGGCTACACCTTC

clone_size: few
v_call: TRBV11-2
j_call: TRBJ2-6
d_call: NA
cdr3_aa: CASSLVAGFNSGANVLTF
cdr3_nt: TGTGCCAGCAGCTTAGTGGCCGGGTTTAACTCTGGGGCCAACGTCCTGACTTTC

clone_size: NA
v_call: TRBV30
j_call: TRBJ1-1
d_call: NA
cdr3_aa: CAWSKGIMNTEAFF
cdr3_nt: TGTGCCTGGAGTAAGGGGATCATGAACACTGAAGCTTTCTTT

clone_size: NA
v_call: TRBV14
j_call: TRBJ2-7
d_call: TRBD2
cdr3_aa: CASSQERTSVAYEQYF
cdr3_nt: TGTGCCAGCAGCCAAGAGCGGACTAGCGTCGCCTACGAGCAGTACTTC

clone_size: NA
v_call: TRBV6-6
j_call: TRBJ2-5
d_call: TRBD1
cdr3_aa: CASSRGTGGPQETQYF
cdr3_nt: TGTGCCAGCAGTCGAGGGACAGGGGGGCCCCAAGAGACCCAGTACTTC

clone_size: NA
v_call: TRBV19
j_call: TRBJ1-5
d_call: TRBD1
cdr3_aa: CASSLTGDSNQPQHF
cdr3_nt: TGTGCCAGTAGCCTGACAGGGGATAGCAATCAGCCCCAGCATTTT

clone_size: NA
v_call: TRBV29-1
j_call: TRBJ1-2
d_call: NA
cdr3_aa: CSVAGTGVWGYTF
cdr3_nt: TGCAGCGTTGCTGGGACGGGGGTCTGGGGCTACACCTTC

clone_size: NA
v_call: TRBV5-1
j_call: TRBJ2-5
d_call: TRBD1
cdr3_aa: CASSSRGTGVRQETQYF
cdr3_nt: TGCGCCAGCAGCTCCCGGGGGACAGGGGTCCGGCAAGAGACCCAGTACTTC

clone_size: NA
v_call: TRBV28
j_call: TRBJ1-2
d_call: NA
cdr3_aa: CATGRGYGYTF
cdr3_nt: TGTGCCACCGGGCGGGGCTATGGCTACACCTTC

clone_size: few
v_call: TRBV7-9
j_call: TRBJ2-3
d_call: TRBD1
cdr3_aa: CASSFSRDRADF
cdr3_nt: TGTGCCAGCAGCTTCAGCAGGGACAGGGCAGATTTT

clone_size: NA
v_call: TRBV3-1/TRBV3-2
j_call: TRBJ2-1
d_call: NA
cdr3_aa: CASSQVPNYNEQFF
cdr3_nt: TGTGCCAGCAGCCAAGTACCGAACTACAATGAGCAGTTCTTC

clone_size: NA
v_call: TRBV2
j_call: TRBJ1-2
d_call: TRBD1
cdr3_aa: CASSSTGNYGYTF
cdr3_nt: TGTGCCAGCAGTTCGACAGGGAACTATGGCTACACCTTC

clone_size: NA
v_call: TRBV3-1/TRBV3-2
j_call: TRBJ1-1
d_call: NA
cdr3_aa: CASSQGDLNTEAFF
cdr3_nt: TGTGCCAGCAGCCAAGGGGACTTGAACACTGAAGCTTTCTTT

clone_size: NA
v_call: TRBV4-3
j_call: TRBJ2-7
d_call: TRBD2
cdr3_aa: CASSPSGGTYEQYF
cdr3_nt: TGCGCCAGCAGCCCTAGCGGGGGGACCTACGAGCAGTACTTC

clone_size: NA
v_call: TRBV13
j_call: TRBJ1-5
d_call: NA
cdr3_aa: CASSFLGQPQHF
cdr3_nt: TGTGCCAGCAGCTTCTTGGGGCAGCCCCAGCATTTT

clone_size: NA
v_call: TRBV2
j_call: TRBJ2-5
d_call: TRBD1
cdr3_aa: CASRARQGAKGETQYF
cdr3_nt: TGTGCCAGCAGGGCAAGACAGGGGGCTAAGGGAGAGACCCAGTACTTC

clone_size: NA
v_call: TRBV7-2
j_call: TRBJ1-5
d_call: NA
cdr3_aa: CASSRDLYSNQPQHF
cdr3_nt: TGTGCCAGCAGCCGGGACCTATATAGCAATCAGCCCCAGCATTTT

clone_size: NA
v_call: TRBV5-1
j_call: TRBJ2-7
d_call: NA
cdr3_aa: CASSPSVGGVSYEQYF
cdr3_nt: TGCGCCAGCAGCCCTAGCGTAGGGGGGGTTTCCTACGAGCAGTACTTC